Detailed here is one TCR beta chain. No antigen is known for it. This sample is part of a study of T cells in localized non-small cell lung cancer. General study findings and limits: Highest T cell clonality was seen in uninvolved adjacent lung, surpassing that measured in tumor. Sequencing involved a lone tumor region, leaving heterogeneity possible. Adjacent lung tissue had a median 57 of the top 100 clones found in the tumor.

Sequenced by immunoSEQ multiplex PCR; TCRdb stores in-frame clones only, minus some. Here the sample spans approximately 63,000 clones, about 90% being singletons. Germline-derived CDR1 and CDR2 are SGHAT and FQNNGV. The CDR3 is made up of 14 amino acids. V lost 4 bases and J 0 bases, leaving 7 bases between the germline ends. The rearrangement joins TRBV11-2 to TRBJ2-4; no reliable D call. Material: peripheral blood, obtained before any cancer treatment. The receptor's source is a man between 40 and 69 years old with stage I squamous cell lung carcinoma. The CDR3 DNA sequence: TGTGCCAGCAGCTGGGGATTAGCCAAAAACATTCAGTACTTC. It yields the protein CASSWGLAKNIQYF.